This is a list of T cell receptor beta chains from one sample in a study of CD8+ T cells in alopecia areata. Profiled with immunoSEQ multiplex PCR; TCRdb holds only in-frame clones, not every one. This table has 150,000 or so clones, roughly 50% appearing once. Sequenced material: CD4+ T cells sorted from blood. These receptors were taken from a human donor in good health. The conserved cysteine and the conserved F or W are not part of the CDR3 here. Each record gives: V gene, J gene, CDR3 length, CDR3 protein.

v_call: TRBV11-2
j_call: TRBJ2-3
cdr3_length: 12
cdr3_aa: ASSPGSQGDTQY

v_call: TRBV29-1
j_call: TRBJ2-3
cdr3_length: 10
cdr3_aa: SVSGWGDTQY

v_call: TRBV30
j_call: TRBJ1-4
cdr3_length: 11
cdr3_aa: AWNRNVNEKLF

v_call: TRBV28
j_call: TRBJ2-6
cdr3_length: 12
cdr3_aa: ASNRGSGANVLT

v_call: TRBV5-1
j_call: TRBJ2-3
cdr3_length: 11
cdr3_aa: ASRASGKDTQY

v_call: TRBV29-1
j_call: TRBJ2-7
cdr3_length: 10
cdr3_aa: SVESDLSEQY

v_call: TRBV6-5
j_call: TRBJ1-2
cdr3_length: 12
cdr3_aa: ASSRRPSNYGYT

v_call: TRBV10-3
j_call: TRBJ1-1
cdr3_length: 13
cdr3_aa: AISESTVVDTEAF

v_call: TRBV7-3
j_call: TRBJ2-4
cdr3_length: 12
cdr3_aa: ASSLGLGENIQY

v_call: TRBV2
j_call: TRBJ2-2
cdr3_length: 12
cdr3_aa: ASSLLDNTGELF

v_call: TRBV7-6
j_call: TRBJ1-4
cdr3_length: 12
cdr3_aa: ASSLAVGGEKLF

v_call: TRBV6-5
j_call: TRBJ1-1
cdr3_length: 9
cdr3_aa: ASSDGSEGF

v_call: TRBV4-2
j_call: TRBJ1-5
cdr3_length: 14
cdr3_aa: ASSPQASGSNQPQH

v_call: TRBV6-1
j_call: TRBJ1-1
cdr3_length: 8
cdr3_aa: ASSGGMAF

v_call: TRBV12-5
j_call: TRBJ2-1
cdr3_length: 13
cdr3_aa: ASGLAGRVGDEQF

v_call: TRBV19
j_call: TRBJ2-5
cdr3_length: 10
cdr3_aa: ASSVSQETQY

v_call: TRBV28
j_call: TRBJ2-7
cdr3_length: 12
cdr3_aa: ASRRQGAIDEQY

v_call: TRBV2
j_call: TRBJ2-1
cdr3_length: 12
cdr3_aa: ASREDVDGYEQF

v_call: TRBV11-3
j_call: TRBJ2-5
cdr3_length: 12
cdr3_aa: ASSPLGFQETQY

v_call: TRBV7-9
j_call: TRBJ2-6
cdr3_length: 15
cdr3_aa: ASSQGTSFSGANVLT

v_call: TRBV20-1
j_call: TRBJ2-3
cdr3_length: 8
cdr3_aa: SATFATQY

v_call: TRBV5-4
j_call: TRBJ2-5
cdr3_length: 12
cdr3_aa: ASSPGGVTETQY

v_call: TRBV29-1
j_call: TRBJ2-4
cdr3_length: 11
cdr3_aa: SGRDRIRNIQY

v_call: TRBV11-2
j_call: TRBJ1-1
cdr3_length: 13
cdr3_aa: ASSLAAGMNTEAF

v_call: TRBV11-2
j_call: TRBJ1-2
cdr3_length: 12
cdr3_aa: ASSLGQGWKGYT

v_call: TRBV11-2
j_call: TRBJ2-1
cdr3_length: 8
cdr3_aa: ASGGSEQF

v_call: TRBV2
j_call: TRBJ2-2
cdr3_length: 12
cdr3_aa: ASNRQGNTGELF